These 19 T cell receptor beta chains originate from one sample sequenced in a study of glioma-infiltrating T cells after dendritic cell vaccination. Profiling relied on immunoSEQ multiplex PCR, and the TCRdb table lists in-frame clones only, not all of them. The repertoire holds roughly 68,000 clones, with more than 75% as singletons. The source material was blood, sampled before dendritic cell vaccination. The receptors originated from a human donor with glioblastoma.

The chain couples TRBV6-4 to TRBJ2-1, with D possibly being TRBD1 (6 bases). Per the germline V gene, CDR1 is MRHNA and CDR2 is SNTAGT. Between the trimmed V and J ends, which lost 5 bases and 8 bases, there was a span of 13 bases. The CDR3 covers 13 residues. As DNA, the CDR3 is TGTGCCAGCAGTCAGGGGCTGCTCGATGAGCAGTTCTTC. Translating gives CASSQGLLDEQFF.

The chain links TRBV28 to TRBJ2-5; 7 bases agree with TRBD2. The DNA end favors TRBJ2-7, so the J call may be wrong. The CDR3 contains 15 residues. In germline, CDR1 is MDHEN, CDR2 SYDVKM. CDR3 in DNA: TGTGCCAGCAGTTTATGGGACCGCGGGGGAAACGAGCAGTACTTC. Translation: CASSLWDRGGNEQYF.

This clone occurred a few times. This chain uses TRBV5-5 with TRBJ1-3, with a tentative D call TRBD1 (5 bases). From germline, CDR1 is SGHKS and CDR2 YYEKEE (reference sequence). V was shortened by 4 bases and J by 4 bases, with 21 bases between the two germline ends. The CDR3 is 17 amino acids. In DNA form, the CDR3 reads TGTGCCAGCAGCCTGGACCCGACAGCGACGGGCGGAAACACCATATATTTT. Translation gives CASSLDPTATGGNTIYF.

J is TRBJ2-5 and V is TRBV6-1, with 8 bases fitting TRBD1. The CDR3 consists of 14 residues. V trimming: 6 bases; J trimming: 5 bases; junction bases outside the gene matches: 8. Germline V gene sequence: CDR1 MNHNS, CDR2 SASEGT. CDR3 in amino acids: CASSIGQGFETQYF. The DNA for the CDR3 is TGTGCCAGCAGCATCGGACAGGGTTTCGAGACCCAGTACTTC.

The CDR3 nucleotides read TGTGCCAGCAGAATACCGCCCGGGGTCGAGCAGTACTTC. Its translation is CASRIPPGVEQYF. The genes are TRBV2 and TRBJ2-7, with D perhaps TRBD2 (5 bases). The CDR3 contains 13 residues. Germline-derived CDR1 and CDR2 are SNHLY and FYNNEI. The V end was cut by 6 bases, the J end by 6 bases, with 15 bases between.

The CDR3 DNA follows: TGCGCCAGCAGCCAAGCGACAGGGTATCAGTACGAGCAGTACTTC. Translation: CASSQATGYQYEQYF. The chain recombines TRBV4-1 with TRBJ2-7, with 7 bases lining up with TRBD1. The V segment lost 1 base and the J segment 4 bases; nucleotides outside the gene matches: 7. The CDR3 extends over 15 amino acids. CDR1 MGHRA and CDR2 YSYEKL come from the germline V gene.

The chain recombines TRBV19 with TRBJ2-7; D is perhaps TRBD2 (6 bases). Germline lookup yields CDR1 LNHDA and CDR2 SQIVND (reference sequence). The germline V and J ends were trimmed by 8 bases and 2 bases, with 10 bases remaining between them. The CDR3 consists of 12 residues. The CDR3 protein is CASGDLTYEQYF. CDR3 nucleotides: TGTGCCAGTGGGGACTTAACCTACGAGCAGTACTTC.

The V call is TRBV29-1, the J call TRBJ1-3; 8 nucleotides match TRBD1. Germline V gene sequence: CDR1 SQVTM, CDR2 ANQGSEA. The CDR3 is made up of 14 amino acids. With V trimmed by 5 bases and J by 2 bases, 5 bases remained unmatched. As DNA, the CDR3 is TGCAGCGTTTGGGACAGGCAGGCTGGAAACACCATATATTTT. Encoded protein: CSVWDRQAGNTIYF. The full variable domain, its missing parts supplied by reference TRBV29-1 and TRBJ1-3, is SAVISQKPSRDICQRGTSLTIQCQVDSQVTMMFWYRQQPGQSLTLIATANQGSEATYESGFVIDKFPISRPNLTFSTLTVSNMSPEDSSIYLCSVWDRQAGNTIYFGEGSWLTVV.

V is TRBV7-8 and J is TRBJ1-4; 7 bases match TRBD1. The CDR3 consists of 15 residues. The V gene end was trimmed by 5 bases and the J gene end by 8 bases; junction bases not matched to a gene: 11. The V gene's germline CDR1 is SGHVS and CDR2 FQNEAQ. In DNA, the CDR3 is TGTGCCAGCAGCGGAACGAACAGGGGTGGCGAAAAACTGTTTTTT. The encoded protein is CASSGTNRGGEKLFF.

The chain uses TRBV30 and TRBJ1-5, with TRBD1 identical over 11 bases. There are 14 residues in the CDR3. The V gene end was trimmed by 3 bases and the J gene end by 4 bases; junction bases not matched to a gene: 2. Germline assignment: CDR1 GTSNPN and CDR2 SVGIG (reference sequence). CDR3 DNA: TGTGCCTGGAGCCGGGACAGGGGGAATCAGCCCCAGCATTTT. It codes for CAWSRDRGNQPQHF.

V gene TRBV28 combines with J gene TRBJ1-4; TRBD1 matches at 9 bases. V gave up 5 bases and J gave up 7 bases; unmatched junction bases: 8. The CDR3 is 15 residues long. From germline, CDR1 is MDHEN and CDR2 SYDVKM. CDR3 sequence reads: CASSPIGQGSEKLFF. In DNA, the CDR3 is TGTGCCAGCAGTCCCATAGGACAGGGGAGTGAAAAACTGTTTTTT.

The rearrangement uses TRBV15 and TRBJ1-4; perhaps TRBD1 as D (6 bases). V was clipped by 9 bases and J by 4 bases, with 18 bases between them. This CDR3 is 15 amino acids long. CDR1 and CDR2 (germline): LNHNV, YYDKDF (reference sequence). The CDR3 here is CATGRDTRFNEKLFF. The CDR3 DNA sequence: TGTGCCACGGGGAGGGACACTAGATTTAATGAAAAACTGTTTTTT.

This sequence joins TRBV2 and TRBJ1-6; TRBD1 agrees at 7 bases. CDR3 size: 13 residues. In germline, CDR1 is SNHLY, CDR2 FYNNEI. The trim removed 6 bases at V and 10 bases at J, leaving 6 bases unmatched. CDR3 loop: CASRTGTASPLHF. The DNA for the CDR3 is TGTGCCAGCAGGACTGGGACAGCCTCACCCCTCCACTTT.

This sequence joins TRBV11-2 and TRBJ1-3; possible D gene TRBD1, 5 bases. The V end lost 5 bases, the J end lost 2 bases, and 13 bases lay between the germline ends. The CDR3 consists of 15 residues. Germline V lookup: CDR1 SGHAT, CDR2 FQNNGV. This chain's CDR3 is CASSPRGRAGNTIYF. CDR3 in DNA: TGTGCCAGCAGCCCCCGTGGCAGGGCTGGAAACACCATATATTTT.

A few counts support this clone. The genes are TRBV6-5 and TRBJ2-1; 10 bases line up with TRBD2. With 6 bases clipped from V and 7 bases from J, the junction kept 9 bases outside the gene matches. This CDR3 spans 15 amino acids. Germline V lookup: CDR1 MNHEY, CDR2 SVGAGI. CDR3 sequence (DNA): TGTGCCAGCAGCCCTACTAGCGGGGAAGGGAATGAGCAGTTCTTC. Translated: CASSPTSGEGNEQFF.

The chain joins TRBV2 to TRBJ1-5, with D perhaps TRBD1 (5 bases). Germline CDR1 SNHLY, CDR2 FYNNEI. Trimming removed 4 bases at V and 3 bases at J, with 13 bases between. CDR3 size: 15 residues. The CDR3 is CASSAGESDNQPQHF. CDR3 bases: TGTGCCAGCAGTGCGGGGGAATCGGACAATCAGCCCCAGCATTTT.

The chain recombines TRBV27 with TRBJ2-5; 7 nucleotides match TRBD1. V was pared by 2 bases and J by 5 bases, with 5 bases of the junction left unmatched. Germline V gene sequence: CDR1 MNHEY, CDR2 SMNVEV (reference sequence). This CDR3 has 14 amino acids. CDR3 residues: CASSLTKTGETQYF. CDR3 sequence (DNA): TGTGCCAGCAGTTTAACAAAGACAGGGGAGACCCAGTACTTC.

V and J are TRBV4-1 and TRBJ1-2; 7 bases align to TRBD1. Germline loops: CDR1 MGHRA, CDR2 YSYEKL. Germline trimming cut 1 base from V and 4 bases from J; bases unmatched to any gene: 9. This CDR3 region has 16 residues. The DNA of the CDR3 is TGCGCCAGCAGCCAAGCCTCGAGGGGGCGAAGCTATGGCTACACCTTC. It codes for CASSQASRGRSYGYTF.

The gene calls are TRBV11-2 and TRBJ1-1; D call uncertain. The CDR3 has 12 residues. The V and J ends lost 5 bases and 5 bases respectively, with 9 bases between them. CDR1 SGHAT and CDR2 FQNNGV come from the germline V gene. CDR3 in DNA: TGTGCCAGCAGCCTTCTGACAACTGAAGCTTTCTTT. Translation: CASSLLTTEAFF. The complete variable domain, with remaining parts taken from reference TRBV11-2 and TRBJ1-1, reads EAGVAQSPRYKIIEKRQSVAFWCNPISGHATLYWYQQILGQGPKLLIQFQNNGVVDDSQLPKDRFSAERLKGVDSTLKIQPAKLEDSAVYLCASSLLTTEAFFGQGTRLTVV.